A single T cell receptor beta chain is shown here with its context. No antigen is known for it. Clones were read by immunoSEQ multiplex PCR, and TCRdb kept only the in-frame ones, dropping some. The table lists about 40,000 clones, 65% to 90% of them singletons. The data originate from a study of a mutant IDH1 vaccine in newly diagnosed glioma. Study-wide context: There were approximately 62% males and about 38% females among treated patients, whose mean age was 40.4 years. Standard pretreatment was either radiotherapy, temozolomide, or, for most, radiochemotherapy with temozolomide.

Time point defined: week 35, safety follow-up. Every vaccination contained 300 ug of the mutant IDH1 20-mer peptide and was paired with topical imiquimod. Germline V gives CDR1 SGHNT, CDR2 YENEEA. V shed 1 base and J shed 1 base, with 10 bases lying between them. This CDR3 contains 15 residues. The source was PBMCs, collected from a glioma patient whose treatment included an IDH1 peptide vaccine. The chain carries TRBV11-3 and TRBJ1-1; D gene ambiguous. This TCR was recovered from a woman aged 45-65 years with glioma. Here the CDR3 DNA reads TGTGCCAGCAGCTTAGTTGGGCGGGAGAACACTGAAGCTTTCTTT. Translation gives CASSLVGRENTEAFF.